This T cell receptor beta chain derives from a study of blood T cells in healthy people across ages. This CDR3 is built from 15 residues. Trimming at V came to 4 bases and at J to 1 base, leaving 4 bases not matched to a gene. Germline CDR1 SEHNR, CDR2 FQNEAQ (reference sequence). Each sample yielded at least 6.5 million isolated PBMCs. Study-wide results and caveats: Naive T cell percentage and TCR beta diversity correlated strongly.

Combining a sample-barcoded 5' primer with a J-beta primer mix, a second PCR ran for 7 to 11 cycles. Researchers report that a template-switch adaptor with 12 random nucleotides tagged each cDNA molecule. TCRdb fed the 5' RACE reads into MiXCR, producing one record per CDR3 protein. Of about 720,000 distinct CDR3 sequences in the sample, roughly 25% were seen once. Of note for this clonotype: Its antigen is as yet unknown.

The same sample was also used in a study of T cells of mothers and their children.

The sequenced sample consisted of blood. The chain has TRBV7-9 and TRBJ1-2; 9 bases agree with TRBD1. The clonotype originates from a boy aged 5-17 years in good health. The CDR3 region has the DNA TGTGCCAGCAGCTCGGGACAGGGAAATAACTATGGCTACACCTTC. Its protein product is CASSSGQGNNYGYTF.